The rows below give T cell receptor beta chains drawn from one sample of a study of T cell responses to AZD1222 COVID-19 vaccine. Method: immunoSEQ multiplex PCR; TCRdb's copy keeps in-frame clones and lacks some. The sample records about 80,000 clones, roughly 90% being singletons. Sequencing used peripheral blood, obtained on day 0 of AZD1222 vaccination. Source of these receptors: an adult in good health. Both conserved end residues are part of each CDR3. A D gene is named only where the DNA matches it firmly. Clone sizes are given selectively: once, few, many, or a class where the clone is expanded.

J,V,D,size,DNA,CDR3
TRBJ1-2,TRBV7-9,-,-,TGTGCCAGCAGCTTATCCGGATCTAACTATGGCTACACCTTC,CASSLSGSNYGYTF
TRBJ1-2,TRBV5-6,-,once,TGTGCCAGCGCAGTCTGGGTTAAAGACTATGGCTACACCTTC,CASAVWVKDYGYTF
TRBJ1-5,TRBV19,-,few,TGTGCCAGTAGTATAGATAAGGGTCAGCCCCAGCATTTT,CASSIDKGQPQHF
TRBJ1-2,TRBV7-9,-,-,TGTGCCAGCAGCTTAGTAGTGGGGGGAGACTATGGCTACACCTTC,CASSLVVGGDYGYTF
TRBJ2-7,TRBV19,TRBD1,-,TGTGCCAGTAGTATAGTGTCTAGGGGGCGGTACGAGCAGTACTTC,CASSIVSRGRYEQYF
TRBJ2-7,TRBV7-6,TRBD1,few,TGTGCCAGCAGCTTACGACTAGGACAGGGGGCCGGCGAGCAGTACTTC,CASSLRLGQGAGEQYF
TRBJ1-5,TRBV7-3,TRBD1,-,TGTGCCAGCAGCTCGACAGGGGGTCAGCCCCAGCATTTT,CASSSTGGQPQHF
TRBJ2-5,TRBV5-8,TRBD2,-,TGTGCCAGCAATTCCGGGAGGGCCGGGCAAGAGACCCAGTACTTC,CASNSGRAGQETQYF
TRBJ1-2,TRBV2,-,-,TGTGCCAGCATTGGAAATTCGGGTGTGGGCTACACCTTC,CASIGNSGVGYTF
TRBJ2-1,TRBV11-2,-,-,TGTGCCAGCAGCCAGAACCCTAACGGGGATGAGCAGTTCTTC,CASSQNPNGDEQFF
TRBJ2-5,TRBV9,TRBD2,-,TGTGCCAGCAGCTCCGGACTAGACGGGGAGACCCAGTACTTC,CASSSGLDGETQYF
TRBJ2-1,TRBV3-1/TRBV3-2,TRBD2,-,TGTGCCAGCAGCCAAGTTGGGCGCGGGAGCTCCTACAATGAGCAGTTCTTC,CASSQVGRGSSYNEQFF
TRBJ2-3,TRBV6-5,-,-,TGTGCCAGCAGTTCGTTCTTCATGGGGGAAGATACGCAGTATTTT,CASSSFFMGEDTQYF
TRBJ2-1,TRBV6-5,-,-,TGTGCCAGCAGTTACTTCCCTTCTAGCGATGAGCAGTTCTTC,CASSYFPSSDEQFF